These T cell receptor beta chains were read from a single sample in a study of breast tumors, draining lymph nodes, adjacent tissues. Via MiXCR, TCRdb re-called the multiplex PCR reads, giving one row per CDR3 protein. The table records 150,000 to 200,000 distinct CDR3 sequences, about 30% of them present only once. The sample was axillary lymph node tissue. Every receptor here comes from a female donor with breast cancer. Some clones in this sample may be carry-over from other donors' samples. Each CDR3 is given with its conserved first and last residue. D genes are given only for firm matches. Size is stated for part of the rows, as once, few or many counts, or as a class when the clone is expanded.

V: TRBV5-4; size: .; D: .; J: TRBJ1-2; CDR3: CASHNSSFYGYTF; DNA: TGTGCCAGCCATAATTCTTCATTCTATGGCTACACCTTC
V: TRBV7-9; size: many; D: TRBD2; J: TRBJ2-1; CDR3: CASSKGLAGVGVWDNEQFF; DNA: TGTGCCAGCAGCAAGGGACTAGCGGGAGTGGGTGTTTGGGACAATGAGCAGTTCTTC
V: TRBV6-1; size: many; D: .; J: TRBJ2-7; CDR3: CASSGGPIDEQYF; DNA: TGTGCCAGCAGTGGGGGGCCTATTGACGAGCAGTACTTC
V: TRBV12-3/TRBV12-4; size: few; D: .; J: TRBJ2-4; CDR3: CASSGQRAGTQYF; DNA: TGTGCCAGCAGCGGGCAGCGGGCCGGAACTCAGTACTTC
V: TRBV7-2; size: many; D: .; J: TRBJ2-1; CDR3: CASSHDSYNEQFF; DNA: TGTGCCAGCAGCCATGACAGTTACAATGAGCAGTTCTTC
V: TRBV9; size: .; D: .; J: TRBJ1-4; CDR3: CASSRHPGLGDEKLFF; DNA: TGTGCCAGTAGCCGTCACCCGGGACTGGGGGATGAAAAACTGTTTTTT
V: TRBV5-8; size: .; D: TRBD2; J: TRBJ2-1; CDR3: CANGFFSGRLSEQFF; DNA: TGTGCCAACGGTTTCTTTAGCGGGAGATTGAGTGAGCAGTTCTTC
V: TRBV12-3/TRBV12-4; size: .; D: .; J: TRBJ2-2; CDR3: CASSCKGELFF; DNA: TGTGCCAGCAGTTGTAAGGGGGAGCTGTTTTTT
V: TRBV20-1; size: many; D: TRBD2; J: TRBJ2-1; CDR3: CSAREAGGGTYNEQFF; DNA: TGCAGTGCTAGAGAAGCGGGGGGCGGGACCTACAATGAGCAGTTCTTC
V: TRBV6-1; size: many; D: TRBD1; J: TRBJ1-4; CDR3: CASRKDRGGEKLFF; DNA: TGTGCCAGCAGAAAAGACAGGGGAGGGGAAAAACTGTTTTTT
V: TRBV29-1; size: many; D: .; J: TRBJ2-1; CDR3: CSVVGDEQFF; DNA: TGCAGCGTTGTAGGGGATGAGCAGTTCTTC
V: TRBV7-8; size: .; D: .; J: TRBJ1-4; CDR3: CASSLRGTPPTNEKLFF; DNA: TGTGCCAGCAGCTTACGTGGGACCCCTCCAACTAATGAAAAACTGTTTTTT
V: TRBV30; size: many; D: .; J: TRBJ2-3; CDR3: CARETTDTQYF; DNA: TGTGCCCGGGAAACGACAGATACGCAGTATTTT
V: TRBV11-3; size: many; D: .; J: TRBJ2-7; CDR3: CASSLDALEAYEQYF; DNA: TGTGCCAGCAGCTTAGATGCCCTCGAGGCCTACGAGCAGTACTTC
V: TRBV12-5; size: many; D: TRBD1; J: TRBJ2-2; CDR3: CASGLGQVGSIGELFF; DNA: TGTGCTAGTGGCTTAGGACAGGTGGGCAGTATCGGGGAGCTGTTTTTT
V: TRBV5-1; size: .; D: .; J: TRBJ2-2; CDR3: CASSLRPGTGELFF; DNA: TGCGCCAGCAGCTTGAGGCCGGGGACCGGGGAGCTGTTTTTT
V: TRBV20-1; size: many; D: TRBD2; J: TRBJ2-2; CDR3: CSAREGGLDTGELFF; DNA: TGCAGTGCTAGAGAGGGAGGGCTTGACACCGGGGAGCTGTTTTTT
V: TRBV20-1; size: .; D: TRBD2; J: TRBJ2-1; CDR3: CSSYPGTSGYNEQFF; DNA: TGCAGTTCCTACCCCGGGACTAGCGGCTACAATGAGCAGTTCTTC
V: TRBV7-8; size: .; D: TRBD2; J: TRBJ2-5; CDR3: CASSSAPRRGVRAGVLETQYF; DNA: TGTGCCAGCAGCTCAGCACCCCGAAGAGGCGTACGGGCGGGAGTGTTGGAGACCCAGTACTTC
V: TRBV27; size: .; D: .; J: TRBJ2-2; CDR3: CASRLTRTLTGELFF; DNA: TGTGCCAGCAGGCTGACCCGGACTCTCACCGGGGAGCTGTTTTTT
V: TRBV6-2/TRBV6-3; size: .; D: .; J: TRBJ2-3; CDR3: CASSHFAVSDTQYF; DNA: TGTGCCAGCAGTCACTTCGCGGTTTCAGATACGCAGTATTTT
V: TRBV11-3; size: many; D: .; J: TRBJ2-1; CDR3: CASSSSGGYNEQFF; DNA: TGTGCCAGCAGCTCCTCCGGGGGCTACAATGAGCAGTTCTTC
V: TRBV2; size: many; D: .; J: TRBJ2-7; CDR3: CANSERGPSYEQYF; DNA: TGTGCCAACAGTGAAAGAGGACCCTCCTACGAGCAGTACTTC
V: TRBV20-1; size: many; D: .; J: TRBJ2-3; CDR3: CSARGGTTSTDTQYF; DNA: TGCAGTGCTAGAGGCGGGACAACTAGCACAGATACGCAGTATTTT
V: TRBV6-5; size: .; D: .; J: TRBJ2-7; CDR3: CASSHSIKGEQYF; DNA: TGTGCCAGCAGTCACTCGATCAAGGGCGAGCAGTACTTC
V: TRBV9; size: .; D: .; J: TRBJ2-6; CDR3: CASSVGIGAGAEAFFGANVLTF; DNA: .
V: TRBV6-5; size: .; D: .; J: TRBJ2-5; CDR3: CASSRVGSQETQYF; DNA: TGTGCCAGCAGCCGCGTGGGAAGTCAAGAGACCCAGTACTTC
V: TRBV6-5; size: many; D: TRBD1; J: TRBJ1-3; CDR3: CASRRQGTGNTIYF; DNA: TGTGCCAGCAGGAGACAGGGAACTGGAAACACCATATATTTT
V: TRBV19; size: .; D: TRBD2; J: TRBJ2-1; CDR3: CASSIGGTKLEQFF; DNA: TGTGCCAGTAGTATAGGGGGGACTAAATTGGAGCAGTTCTTC
V: TRBV11-2; size: many; D: .; J: TRBJ2-2; CDR3: CASSSGTPTGELFF; DNA: TGTGCCAGCAGCTCCGGGACTCCGACCGGGGAGCTGTTTTTT
V: TRBV5-1; size: many; D: .; J: TRBJ1-2; CDR3: CASSLSSIGGYTF; DNA: TGCGCCAGCAGCTTGAGTAGTATAGGAGGCTACACCTTC
V: TRBV7-7; size: many; D: TRBD2; J: TRBJ2-5; CDR3: CASSLGASGRRETQYF; DNA: TGTGCTAGCAGCTTAGGCGCTAGCGGGCGGCGAGAGACCCAGTACTTC
V: TRBV5-1; size: many; D: TRBD1; J: TRBJ1-4; CDR3: CASRPDRVNEKLFF; DNA: TGCGCCAGCAGACCGGACAGGGTAAATGAAAAACTGTTTTTT
V: TRBV20-1; size: many; D: .; J: TRBJ1-2; CDR3: CSARDTRATYGYTF; DNA: TGCAGTGCTAGAGATACCAGGGCCACCTATGGCTACACCTTC
V: TRBV2; size: many; D: .; J: TRBJ2-2; CDR3: CASSDAGGGNTGELFF; DNA: TGTGCCAGCAGTGATGCGGGCGGGGGCAACACCGGGGAGCTGTTTTTT
V: TRBV6-5; size: many; D: .; J: TRBJ1-5; CDR3: CASSYLPNNQPQHF; DNA: TGTGCCAGCAGTTACCTACCGAACAATCAGCCCCAGCATTTT
V: TRBV5-1; size: .; D: .; J: TRBJ1-2; CDR3: CASSLGNHGYTF; DNA: TGCGCCAGCAGCCTAGGCAACCATGGCTACACCTTC
V: TRBV6-1; size: once; D: .; J: TRBJ2-5; CDR3: CASSEALGAYEETQYF; DNA: TGTGCCAGCAGTGAAGCGCTAGGGGCCTACGAAGAGACCCAGTACTTC
V: TRBV11-2; size: .; D: .; J: TRBJ2-3; CDR3: CASGIGIIPTDTQYF; DNA: TGTGCCAGCGGCATAGGTATAATTCCGACAGATACGCAGTATTTT
V: TRBV10-3; size: many; D: .; J: TRBJ2-3; CDR3: CAISESGRQDTDTQYF; DNA: TGTGCCATCAGTGAGTCGGGGAGACAGGACACAGATACGCAGTATTTT
V: TRBV6-6; size: .; D: TRBD1; J: TRBJ2-1; CDR3: CASSQRQGPHNEQFF; DNA: TGTGCCAGCAGTCAGAGACAGGGTCCCCACAATGAGCAGTTCTTC
V: TRBV19; size: few; D: TRBD1; J: TRBJ1-4; CDR3: CAGSNIQGTGDEKLFF; DNA: TGTGCCGGTAGTAACATACAGGGGACAGGGGATGAAAAACTGTTTTTT
V: TRBV11-2; size: few; D: TRBD2; J: TRBJ2-3; CDR3: CASSVNSGAGTDTQYF; DNA: TGTGCCAGCAGCGTTAATAGCGGGGCCGGCACAGATACGCAGTATTTT
V: TRBV20-1; size: many; D: .; J: TRBJ2-7; CDR3: CSAGVGPTYEQYF; DNA: TGCAGTGCGGGGGTCGGGCCTACCTACGAGCAGTACTTC
V: TRBV7-8; size: many; D: TRBD2; J: TRBJ2-7; CDR3: CASSSVGTSVPYEQYF; DNA: TGTGCCAGCAGCTCAGTAGGGACTAGCGTTCCCTACGAGCAGTACTTC
V: TRBV12-3/TRBV12-4; size: many; D: .; J: TRBJ2-7; CDR3: CASSFPTGTLFF; DNA: TGTGCCAGCAGTTTCCCCACCGGGACACTTTTTTTC